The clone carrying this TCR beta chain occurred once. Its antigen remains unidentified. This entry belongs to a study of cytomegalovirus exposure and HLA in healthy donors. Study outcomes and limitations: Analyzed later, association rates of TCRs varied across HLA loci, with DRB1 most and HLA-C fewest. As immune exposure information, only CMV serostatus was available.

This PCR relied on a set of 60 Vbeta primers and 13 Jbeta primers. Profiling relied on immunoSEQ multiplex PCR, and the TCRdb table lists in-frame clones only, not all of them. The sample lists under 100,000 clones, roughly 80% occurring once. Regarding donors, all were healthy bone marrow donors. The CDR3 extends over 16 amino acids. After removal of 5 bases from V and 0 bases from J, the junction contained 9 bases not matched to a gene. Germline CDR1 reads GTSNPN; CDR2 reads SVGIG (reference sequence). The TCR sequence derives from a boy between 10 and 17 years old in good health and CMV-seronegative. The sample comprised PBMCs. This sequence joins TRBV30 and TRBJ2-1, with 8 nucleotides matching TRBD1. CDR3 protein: CAWQGTGLTSYNEQFF. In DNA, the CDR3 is TGTGCCTGGCAGGGGACAGGACTAACCTCCTACAATGAGCAGTTCTTC. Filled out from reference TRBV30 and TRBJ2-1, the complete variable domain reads SQTIHQWPATLVQPVGSPLSLECTVEGTSNPNLYWYRQAAGRGLQLLFYSVGIGQISSEVPQNLSASRPQDRQFILSSKKLLLSDSGFYLCAWQGTGLTSYNEQFFGPGTRLTVL.